The clone carrying this T cell receptor beta chain was picked up a small number of times. Antigen unknown. This entry comes from a study of Graves' ophthalmopathy and Graves' hyperthyroidism. Overall study findings and caveats: Ophthalmopathy versus stable hyperthyroidism: 13-signature model gave 87.88% sensitivity, 70% to 83% specificity. Most thyroid clonotypes with frequency above 0.001 were detected in blood too.

The authors amplified TCR beta CDR3 regions from RNA transcripts. HTBI primers were used in a first-round RT-PCR, which preceded a second-round multiplex PCR. TCRdb re-called the multiplex PCR reads with MiXCR, one entry per CDR3 protein. This table has hundreds of thousands of distinct CDR3 sequences, roughly two fifths appearing once. In germline, CDR1 is MGHRA, CDR2 YSYEKL. V was clipped by 4 bases and J by 6 bases; unmatched bases: 14. CDR3 size: 16 residues. In this cohort, patients with other autoimmune diseases, uncontrolled infections, pregnancy or lactation were excluded. Diagnosis was based on clinical symptoms, serum thyroxine, TRAb, thyroid ultrasound and orbital computed tomography.

The source of this sequence is an adult man with Graves' ophthalmopathy. Sequencing was done on a sample of peripheral blood. This sequence joins TRBV4-1 and TRBJ1-2; 7 positions match TRBD1. This CDR3 is CASSLTGNEARHGYTF. CDR3 nucleotides: TGCGCCAGCAGCCTGACAGGGAATGAGGCGCGGCATGGCTACACCTTC.